This T cell receptor beta chain is from a study of CD8+ T cells in alopecia areata. Study conclusions and caveats: Clonality in lesional scalp, especially alopecia totalis/universalis, exceeded that of normal scalp. Possibly as an HLA-related effect, TCR sharing across patients appeared less clear than in mice.

The germline V and J ends were trimmed by 6 bases and 4 bases, with 12 bases remaining between them. The CDR3 runs 13 residues. Per germline, CDR1 MNHEY and CDR2 SMNVEV (reference sequence). Points on this clone: The antigen remains unidentified.

After isolation, RNA underwent reverse transcription to generate cDNA as the sequencing template. Clones were sequenced by immunoSEQ multiplex PCR, and TCRdb holds only the in-frame ones, with some missing. In the table there are around 210,000 clones, about 61% of which are singletons. The V and J genes are TRBV27 and TRBJ1-2; D possibly corresponds to TRBD1 (5 bases). The specimen sequenced was CD8+ T cells sorted from blood. The sequence was collected from a human donor in good health. The CDR3 DNA sequence: TGTGCCAGCAGAGAGACAGAACTCTATGGCTACACCTTC. Amino acids: CASRETELYGYTF.